These T cell receptor beta chains were read from a single sample in a study of beta chain features in type 1 diabetes. This table comes from immunoSEQ multiplex PCR, and its TCRdb copy is limited to in-frame clones, with some not included. The repertoire holds about 120,000 clones, with 15% to 20% as singletons. The material sequenced was central memory CD4+ T cells from blood. Receptors originate from a man aged 25 to 40 with type 1 diabetes. Both conserved end residues are trimmed from each CDR3. The D gene is left open where the match is weak.

v_call cdr3_length d_call cdr3_aa
TRBV29-1 10 TRBD2 SIRPGGETQY
TRBV29-1 9 - SVRGDGELF
TRBV30 11 - ACHTGSSYGYT
TRBV7-9 10 - ASSHREYEQY
TRBV5-6 9 - ASSGVHEQY
TRBV29-1 10 - SVVPSGNTIY
TRBV18 15 TRBD2 ASSPPSRGGSYNEQF
TRBV7-2 15 TRBD2 ASSLDLARGATDTQY
TRBV19 13 TRBD1 ASSSPGTGGDGYT
TRBV9 9 - ASSVAGELF
TRBV7-9 13 - ASSLRQGGTGELF
TRBV6-5 11 TRBD1 ASSRTGGDEQY
TRBV27 11 - ASSLRRGETQY
TRBV11-2 12 - ASSFSVAKNIQY
TRBV9 14 TRBD2 ASSVAASGNQETQY
TRBV4-2 12 - ASSQAMGDQPQH
TRBV7-6 14 TRBD1 ASSLAGTGFGQPQH
TRBV5-5 13 - ASSPLTGFDEKLF
TRBV7-2 12 - ASSSSAKPDTQY
TRBV7-9 12 - ASSLTGSTDTQY
TRBV4-2 14 - ASSRLWVSGANVLT
TRBV20-1 9 - SQSFNYGYT
TRBV30 12 - AWSTGLTSHEQY
TRBV27 11 - ASSLNGETGYT
TRBV30 11 TRBD1 AWRGTGRVEQF
TRBV9 13 TRBD2 ASSVGTSGVYEQY
TRBV29-1 11 TRBD1 SVDRGRAGELF
TRBV4-1 13 - ASSQDGRGVETQY
TRBV10-3 7 - AAGSEQY
TRBV7-2 12 - ASSLVAVNSPLH
TRBV4-3 12 - ASSQDHQAGGYT
TRBV29-1 12 TRBD1 SAGGTGGYNEQF
TRBV19 12 - ASSPTVMNTEAF
TRBV13 14 TRBD1 ASSLEGMNRGDEQY
TRBV2 13 - ASSAGRMVSYEQY
TRBV30 11 TRBD1 AFVGRGRRWQY
TRBV2 12 - ASSIRSPQETQY
TRBV7-2 12 TRBD1 ASSGGQSTDTQY